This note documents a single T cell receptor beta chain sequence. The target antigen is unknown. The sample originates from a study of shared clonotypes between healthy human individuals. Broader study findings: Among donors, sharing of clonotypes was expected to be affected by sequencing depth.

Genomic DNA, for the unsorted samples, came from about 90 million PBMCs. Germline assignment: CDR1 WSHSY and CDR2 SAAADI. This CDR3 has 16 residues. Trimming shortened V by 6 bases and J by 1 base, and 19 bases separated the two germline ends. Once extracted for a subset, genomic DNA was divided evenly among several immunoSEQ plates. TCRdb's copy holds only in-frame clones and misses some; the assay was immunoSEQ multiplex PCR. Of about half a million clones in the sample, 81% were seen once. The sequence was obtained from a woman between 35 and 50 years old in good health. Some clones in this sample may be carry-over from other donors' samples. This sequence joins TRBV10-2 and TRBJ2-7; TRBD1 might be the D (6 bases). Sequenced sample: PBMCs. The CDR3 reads CASRPGGRTESYEQYF. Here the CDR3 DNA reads TGCGCCAGCAGACCTGGGGGAAGGACAGAGTCCTACGAGCAGTACTTC.